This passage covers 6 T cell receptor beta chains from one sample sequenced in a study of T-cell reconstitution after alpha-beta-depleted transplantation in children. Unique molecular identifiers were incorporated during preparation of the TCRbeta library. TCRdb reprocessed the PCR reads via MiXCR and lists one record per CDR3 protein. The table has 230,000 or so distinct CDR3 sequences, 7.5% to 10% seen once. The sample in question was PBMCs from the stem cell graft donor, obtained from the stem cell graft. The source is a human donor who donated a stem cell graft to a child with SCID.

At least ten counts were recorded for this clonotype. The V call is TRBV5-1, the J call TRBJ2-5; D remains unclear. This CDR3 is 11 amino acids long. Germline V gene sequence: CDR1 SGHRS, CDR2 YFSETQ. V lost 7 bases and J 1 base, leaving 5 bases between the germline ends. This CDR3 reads CASGPQETQYF. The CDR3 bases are TGCGCCAGCGGACCCCAAGAGACCCAGTACTTC. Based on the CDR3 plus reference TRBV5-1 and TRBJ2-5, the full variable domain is KAGVTQTPRYLIKTRGQQVTLSCSPISGHRSVSWYQQTPGQGLQFLFEYFSETQRNKGNFPGRFSGRQFSNSRSEMNVSTLELGDSALYLCASGPQETQYFGPGTRLLVL.

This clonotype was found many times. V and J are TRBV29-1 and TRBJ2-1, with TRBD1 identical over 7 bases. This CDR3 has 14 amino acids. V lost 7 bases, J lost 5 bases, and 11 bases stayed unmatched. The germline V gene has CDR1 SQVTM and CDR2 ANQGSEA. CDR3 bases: TGCAGCGCAAAAAAGGGGGCGCTGGACAATGAGCAGTTCTTC. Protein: CSAKKGALDNEQFF.

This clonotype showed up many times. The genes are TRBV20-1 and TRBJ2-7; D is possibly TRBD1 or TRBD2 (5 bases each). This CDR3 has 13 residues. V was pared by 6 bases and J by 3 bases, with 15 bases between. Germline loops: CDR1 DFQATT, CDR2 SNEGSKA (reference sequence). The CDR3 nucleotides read TGCAGTGCCGGACGGGGCAGGGTCTACGAGCAGTACTTC. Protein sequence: CSAGRGRVYEQYF.

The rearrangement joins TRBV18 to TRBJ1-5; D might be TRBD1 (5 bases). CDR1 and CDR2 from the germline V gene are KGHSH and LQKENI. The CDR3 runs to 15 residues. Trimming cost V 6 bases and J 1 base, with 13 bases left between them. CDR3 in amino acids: CASSLSGPSNQPQHF. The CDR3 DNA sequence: TGTGCCAGCTCTCTATCGGGACCGAGCAATCAGCCCCAGCATTTT.

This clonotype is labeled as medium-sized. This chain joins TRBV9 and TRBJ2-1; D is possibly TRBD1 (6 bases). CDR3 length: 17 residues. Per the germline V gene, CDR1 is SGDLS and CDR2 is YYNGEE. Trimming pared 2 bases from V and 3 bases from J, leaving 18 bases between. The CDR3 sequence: CASSVRWGHGRYNEQFF. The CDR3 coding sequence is TGTGCCAGCAGCGTGCGATGGGGACACGGCCGCTACAATGAGCAGTTCTTC.

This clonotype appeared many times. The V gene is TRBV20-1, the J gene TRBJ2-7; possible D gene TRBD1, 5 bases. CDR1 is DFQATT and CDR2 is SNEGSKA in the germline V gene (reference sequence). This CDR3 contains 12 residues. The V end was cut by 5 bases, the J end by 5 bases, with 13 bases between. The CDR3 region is CSADQGFDEQYF. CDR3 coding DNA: TGCAGTGCTGACCAGGGCTTTGACGAGCAGTACTTC.